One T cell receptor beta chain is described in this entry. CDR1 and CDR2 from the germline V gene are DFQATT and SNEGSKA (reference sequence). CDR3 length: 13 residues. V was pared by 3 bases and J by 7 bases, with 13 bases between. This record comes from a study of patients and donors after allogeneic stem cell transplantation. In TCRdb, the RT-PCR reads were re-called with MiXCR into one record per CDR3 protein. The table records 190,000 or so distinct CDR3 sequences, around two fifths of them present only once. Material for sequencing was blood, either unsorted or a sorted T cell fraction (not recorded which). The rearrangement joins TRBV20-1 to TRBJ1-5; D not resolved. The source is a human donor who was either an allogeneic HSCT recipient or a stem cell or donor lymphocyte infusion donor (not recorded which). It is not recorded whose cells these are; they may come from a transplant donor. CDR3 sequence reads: CSARDRRRQPQHF. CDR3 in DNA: TGCAGTGCTAGGGACCGGCGTAGGCAGCCCCAGCATTTT.